This T cell receptor (beta chain) originates from a study of blood T cell repertoires in COVID-19. Study details: Both acute and convalescent COVID-19 samples were obtained from the United States, Italy and Spain. From T cells, B-cell-depleted T cells, or PBMCs came the material, which was cDNA or gDNA.

In germline, CDR1 is SGHDT, CDR2 YYEEEE. The CDR3 has 15 amino acids. V was pared by 2 bases and J by 4 bases, with 8 bases of the junction left unmatched. In the study's own analysis: Amplification of reference gene primers was used by the study to estimate nucleated cell counts. The method was immunoSEQ multiplex PCR; TCRdb's version includes in-frame clones alone and lacks a portion of them. The D gene and trimming were derived from the DNA, and the V and J assignments and clone size from that table. The sample holds fewer than 80,000 clones, roughly 90% seen once. The sequenced sample consisted of peripheral blood. The chain combines TRBV5-6 with TRBJ1-2, with TRBD1 matching over 7 bases. The clonotype originates from a man aged 45 to 65 with acute or convalescent COVID-19. As DNA, the CDR3 is TGTGCCAGCAGCTTTCCAAGACAGGGTCGCTATGGCTACACCTTC. It encodes CASSFPRQGRYGYTF.